One and the same sample provided the 28 T cell receptor beta chains below, sequenced in a study of shared clonotypes between healthy human individuals (TCRdb year 2020). Library prep was done by the immunoSEQ multiplex PCR assay. What TCRdb holds here is the immuneACCESS table cut down to in-frame rearrangements. Part of the clones is not present; checked against another copy, under half of the missing clones reflect an unresolved V gene, and the others are unexplained. The table for this sample lists about 2 million clones; 95% of them were counted only once. The ten largest clones take up 0.1% to 0.15% of the sample. The sample comprised naive CD4+ T cells sorted from blood. The cell subset or site tag for this specimen amounts to: CD45RA+ positively selected. Receptors originate from a man aged 18 to 30 in good health.

CDR3 in amino acids: CASSQDTAGGPRSNTQYF. CDR3 nucleotides: TGCGCCAGCAGCCAAGATACGGCGGGAGGGCCCAGGTCCAATACGCAGTATTTT. The chain employs TRBV4-3 and TRBJ2-3, with 9 bases aligning to TRBD2. The CDR3 spans 18 residues. Germline V gene sequence: CDR1 LGHNA, CDR2 YSLEER. Trimming cost V 0 bases and J 7 bases; bases outside gene matches: 14.

The V gene is TRBV7-9, the J gene TRBJ1-3, with D unresolved. V dropped 0 bases and J dropped 0 bases, with 9 bases sitting between them. The CDR3 extends over 16 amino acids. The V gene's germline CDR1 is SEHNR and CDR2 FQNEAQ (reference sequence). The CDR3 DNA reads as TGTGCCAGCAGCTTAGCCAGACCTGTCTCTGGAAACACCATATATTTT. Protein: CASSLARPVSGNTIYF.

The chain links TRBV5-1 to TRBJ2-7; 7 bases are a match to TRBD1. V was pared by 4 bases and J by 5 bases, with 18 bases of the junction left unmatched. CDR1 and CDR2 from the germline V gene are SGHRS and YFSETQ. The CDR3 is made up of 17 amino acids. CDR3 in amino acids: CASSVGPQGLLVHEQYF. CDR3 coding DNA: TGCGCCAGCAGCGTCGGGCCACAGGGGTTATTGGTCCACGAGCAGTACTTC.

The chain joins TRBV5-5 to TRBJ2-1; 10 positions agree with TRBD2. Germline CDR1 is SGHKS and CDR2 is YYEKEE (reference sequence). J was trimmed by 3 bases and V by 0 bases; bases with no gene match: 6. There are 17 residues in the CDR3. CDR3 sequence: CASSLGSASGSYNEQFF. The DNA of the CDR3 is TGTGCCAGCAGCTTGGGGTCGGCTAGCGGGAGCTACAATGAGCAGTTCTTC.

The chain uses TRBV5-1 and TRBJ1-1; D not resolved. V lost 0 bases, J lost 1 base, and 16 bases lay in between. The CDR3 has 17 residues. CDR1 and CDR2 (germline): SGHRS, YFSETQ. The CDR3: CASSLDGTSRTNTEAFF. As DNA, the CDR3 is TGCGCCAGCAGCTTGGATGGCACCTCAAGAACGAACACTGAAGCTTTCTTT.

The V gene is TRBV7-2, the J gene TRBJ1-1, with D hard to call. V was pared by 5 bases and J by 2 bases, with 12 bases between. CDR3 length: 14 residues. The germline V gene encodes CDR1 SGHTA and CDR2 FQGNSA. CDR3 coding DNA: TGTGCCAGCAGCCGGCTAATACCAAACACTGAAGCTTTCTTT. Its translation: CASSRLIPNTEAFF.

This clone was observed once. The chain joins TRBV5-1 to TRBJ1-6; D uncertain. From germline, CDR1 is SGHRS and CDR2 YFSETQ. V was cut by 3 bases and J by 5 bases, with 12 bases left in between. This CDR3 has 15 amino acids. CDR3 sequence: CASSSVGNDNSPLHF. As DNA, the CDR3 is TGCGCCAGCAGCTCTGTTGGGAATGATAATTCACCCCTCCACTTT.

The V call is TRBV4-2, the J call TRBJ1-1; D is uncertain. V was trimmed by 5 bases and J by 7 bases, leaving 11 bases between them. The CDR3 is made up of 12 amino acids. CDR1 and CDR2 from the germline V gene are LGHNA and YNFKEQ. CDR3 in DNA: TGTGCCAGCAGCTTGCGGGAGAATGAAGCTTTCTTT. It translates to CASSLRENEAFF.

This chain uses TRBV4-1 with TRBJ1-4; no clear D. V was cut by 0 bases and J by 2 bases, with 13 bases left in between. CDR1 and CDR2 (germline): MGHRA, YSYEKL. The CDR3 totals 17 residues. CDR3 coding DNA: TGCGCCAGCAGCCAAGACCAAGAACAGTTTACTAATGAAAAACTGTTTTTT. Translated, it gives CASSQDQEQFTNEKLFF.

This sequence joins TRBV2 and TRBJ1-5, with TRBD1 matching over 8 bases. There are 17 residues in the CDR3. The J segment lost 2 bases and the V segment lost 3 bases, leaving 9 bases of the junction unmatched. Germline CDR1 SNHLY, CDR2 FYNNEI. The CDR3 spells CASSEDAGGRGNQPQHF. The CDR3 DNA reads TGTGCCAGCAGTGAGGACGCAGGGGGCAGGGGCAATCAGCCCCAGCATTTT. The full variable domain, rest sourced from reference TRBV2 and TRBJ1-5, is EPEVTQTPSHQVTQMGQEVILRCVPISNHLYFYWYRQILGQKVEFLVSFYNNEISEKSEIFDDQFSVERPDGSNFTLKIRSTKLEDSAMYFCASSEDAGGRGNQPQHFGDGTRLSIL.

This sequence joins TRBV19 and TRBJ2-7; tentatively, D is TRBD1 or TRBD2 (8 bases each). Germline V gene lookup returns CDR1 LNHDA and CDR2 SQIVND (reference sequence). V shed 6 bases and J shed 0 bases, with 18 bases lying between them. The length of the CDR3 is 16 residues. CDR3 in amino acids: CASRPGGTGSSYEQYF. Here the CDR3 DNA reads TGTGCCAGTAGACCGGGGGGGACAGGCAGCTCCTACGAGCAGTACTTC.

This clone occurred a few times. V is TRBV19 and J is TRBJ1-2, with D possibly being TRBD1 (5 bases). Germline V gene sequence: CDR1 LNHDA, CDR2 SQIVND (reference sequence). The V end was cut by 3 bases, the J end by 0 bases, with 8 bases between. The CDR3 runs to 14 residues. In DNA, the CDR3 is TGTGCCAGTAGTATGGGGGAGACTAACTATGGCTACACCTTC. Translation: CASSMGETNYGYTF.

The V call is TRBV11-2, the J call TRBJ1-2, with D unresolved. CDR3 length: 12 residues. Germline-derived CDR1 and CDR2 are SGHAT and FQNNGV. V lost 3 bases and J 5 bases, leaving 7 bases between the germline ends. This CDR3 is CASSFGQYGYTF. The CDR3 nucleotides are TGTGCCAGCAGCTTTGGTCAATATGGCTACACCTTC.

The J gene is TRBJ2-7, the V gene TRBV12-1; TRBD1, as called in the table, went unchecked against the DNA. TRBV12-1 corresponds to a pseudogene. The CDR3 extends over 13 amino acids. CDR3 protein: CASSCKHSYEQYF. As DNA, the CDR3 is TGTGCCAGCAGCTGCAAACACAGCTACGAGCAGTACTTC.

The chain employs TRBV7-9 and TRBJ2-2, with TRBD1 matching over 11 bases. The CDR3 is made up of 15 amino acids. Germline-derived CDR1 and CDR2 are SEHNR and FQNEAQ (reference sequence). V dropped 5 bases and J dropped 4; count of bases not matched to a gene: 3. The CDR3, as DNA: TGTGCCAGCAGCAAGGACAGGGGGCGCACCGGGGAGCTGTTTTTT. This sequence encodes CASSKDRGRTGELFF. Full variable domain (missing parts from reference TRBV7-9 and TRBJ2-2): DTGVSQNPRHKITKRGQNVTFRCDPISEHNRLYWYRQTLGQGPEFLTYFQNEAQLEKSRLLSDRFSAERPKGSFSTLEIQRTEQGDSAMYLCASSKDRGRTGELFFGEGSRLTVL.

This clone is a singleton in its sample. This sequence may be a read error, since a much larger clone differs from it by one base. The chain couples TRBV25-1 to TRBJ1-2; 8 nucleotides align to TRBD1. V was pared by 6 bases and J by 4 bases, with 4 bases of the junction left unmatched. Germline CDR1 and CDR2: MGHDK and SYGVNS. This CDR3 is built from 13 residues. The CDR3 region has the DNA TGTGCCAGCAGGGACAGGGTGGCCTATGGCTACACCTTC. It yields the protein CASRDRVAYGYTF.

About this clone itself: At the DNA level, this CDR3 is encoded by other sequences in the same sample as well. The chain is built from TRBV7-2 and TRBJ1-2, with 9 bases that match TRBD1. The ends lost 5 bases at V and 5 bases at J; junction bases unmatched: 3. This CDR3 has 13 amino acids. CDR1 is SGHTA, CDR2 FQGNSA, per germline. In DNA, the CDR3 is TGTGCCAGCAGCCCGGGACAGGGTTATGGCTACACCTTC. Amino acids: CASSPGQGYGYTF.

This chain uses TRBV30 with TRBJ1-1, with D unresolved. Germline V gene lookup returns CDR1 GTSNPN and CDR2 SVGIG (reference sequence). The V and J ends lost 0 bases and 6 bases respectively, with 8 bases between them. This CDR3 is 12 amino acids long. CDR3 protein: CAWSVVWAEAFF. CDR3 coding DNA: TGTGCCTGGAGTGTGGTGTGGGCTGAAGCTTTCTTT.

V usage is TRBV18 and J usage is TRBJ1-2; 8 bases are a match to TRBD1. V was clipped by 1 base and J by 3 bases; unmatched bases: 4. There are 15 residues in the CDR3. Germline V gene lookup returns CDR1 KGHSH and CDR2 LQKENI. Here the CDR3 reads CASSPRGQGDYGYTF. The CDR3 DNA is TGTGCCAGCTCACCACGTGGACAGGGCGACTATGGCTACACCTTC.

The V gene is TRBV4-2, the J gene TRBJ2-3; 7 bases line up with TRBD2. J gave up 4 bases and V 0 bases, and 7 bases lay outside the gene matches. This CDR3 spans 16 amino acids. CDR1 LGHNA and CDR2 YNFKEQ come from the germline V gene. CDR3 in DNA: TGTGCCAGCAGCCAAGATGACGGGGGAGGGGCAGATACGCAGTATTTT. Translating it yields CASSQDDGGGADTQYF.

This rearrangement joins TRBV5-1 to TRBJ2-7; D is uncertain. The germline V gene has CDR1 SGHRS and CDR2 YFSETQ. CDR3 length: 16 residues. V was shortened by 4 bases and J by 0 bases, with 17 bases between the two germline ends. CDR3 in DNA: TGCGCCAGCAGCCCCCATAGCAACCCGAGCTCCTACGAGCAGTACTTC. Translation: CASSPHSNPSSYEQYF.

The V gene is TRBV9, the J gene TRBJ2-1; possible D gene TRBD1, 5 bases. CDR1 and CDR2 from the germline V gene are SGDLS and YYNGEE. V shed 0 bases and J shed 8 bases, with 9 bases lying between them. This CDR3 region has 13 residues. Written as DNA, the CDR3 is TGTGCCAGCAGCGTAGGTGCCAGGGATGAGCAGTTCTTC. It specifies CASSVGARDEQFF.

V usage is TRBV30 and J usage is TRBJ1-5; no firm D call. The germline V gene has CDR1 GTSNPN and CDR2 SVGIG (reference sequence). This CDR3 is 14 amino acids long. Trimming left V 1 base short and J 5 bases short, with 12 bases between. This chain's CDR3 is CAWSEGIFDQPQHF. The CDR3 DNA follows: TGTGCCTGGAGTGAAGGGATTTTCGATCAGCCCCAGCATTTT.

This chain connects TRBV29-1 to TRBJ1-3; D gene unclear. The CDR3 is 14 amino acids. Trimming took 0 bases from V and 2 from J, leaving 8 bases between them. Germline CDR1 reads SQVTM; CDR2 reads ANQGSEA. CDR3 residues: CSVEDRATGNTIYF. CDR3 sequence (DNA): TGCAGCGTTGAAGATCGGGCAACTGGAAACACCATATATTTT.

A word on this clone: Given a much more abundant clone one base away, this may be a read error. The chain employs TRBV5-1 and TRBJ1-1; D gene unclear. The CDR3 spans 13 residues. The germline CDR1 and CDR2 sequences are SGHRS and YFSETQ. The DNA of the CDR3 is TGCGTCAGCAGTGGTCAGGTAGACACTGAAGCTTTCTTT. It encodes CVSSGQVDTEAFF.

The CDR3 region has the DNA TGTGCCAAACCAAACACCTACGAGCAGTACTTC. It is translated as CAKPNTYEQYF. The chain employs TRBV21-1 and TRBJ2-7; TRBD1 is the table's D call, not checked against the DNA. TRBV21-1 is reported as a pseudogene. CDR3 length: 11 residues.

V is TRBV14 and J is TRBJ1-4; D gene uncertain. The V gene's germline CDR1 is SGHDN and CDR2 FVKESK. Trimming took 6 bases from V and 2 from J, leaving 7 bases between them. The CDR3 has 13 residues. CDR3 sequence (DNA): TGTGCCAGCAGTTCTAGGACTAATGAAAAACTGTTTTTT. Its protein is CASSSRTNEKLFF.

Concerning this clone: Other DNA sequences in the sample encode the same CDR3. V and J are TRBV4-1 and TRBJ2-2, with no clear D. CDR3 length: 13 residues. Trimming removed 2 bases at V and 0 bases at J, with 1 base between. Germline values: CDR1 MGHRA, CDR2 YSYEKL. CDR3 region: CASSQPNTGELFF. Here the CDR3 DNA reads TGCGCCAGCAGCCAACCGAACACCGGGGAGCTGTTTTTT.